The sequence of this T cell receptor beta chain was determined in a study of radiotherapy plus CTLA-4 blockade in lung cancer. Study details: With over 25% of patients having disease control, objective responses were seen in under 20%.

As regards this clone: Its antigen is not identified.

Study-level results: Some TCR clones had been derived from tumors. These clones expanded in peripheral blood after radiotherapy plus ipilimumab. With interferon-beta, early dynamics of blood T cell clones were reported to best predict response.

Chemo-refractory metastatic non-small-cell lung cancer patients underwent focal radiation alongside CTLA-4 blockade with ipilimumab. The assay was immunoSEQ multiplex PCR, and TCRdb's table has in-frame clones only and misses some. The table shows approximately 73,000 clones, with roughly 91% occurring only once. The CDR3 runs 17 residues. This chain connects TRBV21-1 to TRBJ1-3; the D call in the table, TRBD1, was not verified against the DNA. TRBV21-1 is noted as a pseudogene. The specimen was peripheral blood, collected from a patient treated with radiotherapy plus ipilimumab. This TCR was recovered from a human donor with non-small cell lung cancer that progressed on radiotherapy plus ipilimumab. CDR3 DNA sequence: TGTGCCAGCAGACCCGGGGGACAGGGGGGACCTGGAAACACCATATATTTT. Translation: CASRPGGQGGPGNTIYF.